The source of this T cell receptor (beta chain) is a study of blood T cell repertoires in COVID-19. Study background: Collection of acute and convalescent COVID-19 samples took place in the United States, Italy and Spain. In each case, the material was cDNA or gDNA derived from T cells, B-cell-depleted T cells, or PBMCs.

Source study methods: Counts of nucleated cells, estimated from reference gene primer amplification, were obtained. Method: immunoSEQ multiplex PCR; TCRdb's copy keeps in-frame clones and lacks some. That table is the source of V, J and clone size, and D and trimming were worked out from the DNA. The table records 150,000 to 200,000 clones, under 90% of them present only once. CDR3 size: 11 residues. Germline V gene lookup returns CDR1 SGHKS and CDR2 YYEKEE (reference sequence). V shed 1 base and J shed 8 bases, with 4 bases lying between them. This TCR derives from a woman older than 75 with acute or convalescent COVID-19. V gene TRBV5-5 combines with J gene TRBJ2-1; no reliable D call. The sample was peripheral blood. The CDR3 region has the DNA TGTGCCAGCAGCTTGATCTATGAGCAGTTCTTC. It is translated as CASSLIYEQFF.